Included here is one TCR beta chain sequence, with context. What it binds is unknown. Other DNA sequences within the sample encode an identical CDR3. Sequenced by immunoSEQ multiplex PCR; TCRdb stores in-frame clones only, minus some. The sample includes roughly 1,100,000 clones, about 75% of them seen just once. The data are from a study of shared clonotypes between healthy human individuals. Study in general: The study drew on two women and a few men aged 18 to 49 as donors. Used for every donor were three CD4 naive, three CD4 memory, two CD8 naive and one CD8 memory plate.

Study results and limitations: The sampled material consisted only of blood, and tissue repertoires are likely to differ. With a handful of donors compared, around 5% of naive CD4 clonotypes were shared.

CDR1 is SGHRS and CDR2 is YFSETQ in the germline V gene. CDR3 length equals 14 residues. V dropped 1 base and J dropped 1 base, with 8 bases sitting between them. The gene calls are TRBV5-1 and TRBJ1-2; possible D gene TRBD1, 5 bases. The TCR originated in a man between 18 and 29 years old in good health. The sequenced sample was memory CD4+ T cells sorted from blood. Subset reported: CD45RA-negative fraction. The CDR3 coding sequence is TGCGCCAGCAGCTTGACAGGTAGTAACTATGGCTACACCTTC. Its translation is CASSLTGSNYGYTF. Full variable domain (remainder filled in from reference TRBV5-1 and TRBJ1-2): KAGVTQTPRYLIKTRGQQVTLSCSPISGHRSVSWYQQTPGQGLQFLFEYFSETQRNKGNFPGRFSGRQFSNSRSEMNVSTLELGDSALYLCASSLTGSNYGYTFGSGTRLTVV.